The 25 T cell receptor beta chains given below trace back to one sample, sequenced in a study of T-cell memory formation after mild COVID-19. TCRdb passed the 5' RACE reads through MiXCR, listing each CDR3 protein once. There are a few hundred thousand distinct CDR3 sequences in the sample; 24% occur only once, and about 8.7% lies in the top ten. Sample: PBMCs or a T cell subset sorted from them (not recorded which). The receptor source for this set is an adult woman who had mild COVID-19 (a few samples of this study predate the infection). Cell type and time point are not known.

This clonotype has just a few counts. The genes are TRBV18 and TRBJ2-7; 10 bases map to TRBD2. V was pared by 0 bases and J by 7 bases, with 9 bases of the junction left unmatched. Germline-derived CDR1 and CDR2 are KGHSH and LQKENI. This CDR3 contains 16 residues. The DNA for the CDR3 is TGTGCCAGCTCACCACCGATAATAGCGGGGGGTCGAGAGCAGTACTTC. Its translation is CASSPPIIAGGREQYF.

The CDR3 spells CASSSIDRVYEQYF. As DNA, the CDR3 is TGTGCCAGCAGCTCAATTGACAGGGTATACGAGCAGTACTTC. The gene calls are TRBV7-9 and TRBJ2-7; 7 bases agree with TRBD1. V gave up 4 bases and J gave up 4 bases; unmatched junction bases: 7. The germline gives CDR1 SEHNR, CDR2 FQNEAQ (reference sequence). The CDR3 contains 14 residues.

A single count supports this clonotype. The V call is TRBV7-9, the J call TRBJ2-5, with D tentatively TRBD1 (6 bases). The CDR3 has 15 amino acids. Germline values: CDR1 SEHNR, CDR2 FQNEAQ (reference sequence). V lost 1 base and J 0 bases, leaving 9 bases between the germline ends. The CDR3, as DNA: TGTGCCAGCAGCTTAGATAGACAGGACCAAGAGACCCAGTACTTC. Encoded protein: CASSLDRQDQETQYF.

The CDR3 coding sequence is TGTGCCAGCAGTTCCAGGGACAGGGGGCACACCGGGGAGCTGTTTTTT. This translates into CASSSRDRGHTGELFF. The chain combines TRBV12-3 or TRBV12-4 with TRBJ2-2; 12 nucleotides match TRBD1. The V segment lost 4 bases and the J segment 3 bases; nucleotides outside the gene matches: 3. This CDR3 contains 16 residues.

V and J are TRBV7-9 and TRBJ1-1; D not resolved. Germline V lookup: CDR1 SEHNR, CDR2 FQNEAQ (reference sequence). V was shortened by 4 bases and J by 1 base, with 10 bases between the two germline ends. The length of the CDR3 is 14 residues. The CDR3 loop is CASSSTRTNTEAFF. In DNA form, the CDR3 reads TGTGCCAGCAGCTCAACACGGACGAACACTGAAGCTTTCTTT.

This clonotype was detected a few times. The chain combines TRBV11-2 with TRBJ1-4; 8 bases are a match to TRBD1. Per germline, CDR1 SGHAT and CDR2 FQNNGV. V lost 0 bases, J lost 7 bases, and 4 bases stayed unmatched. This CDR3 has 15 residues. DNA of the CDR3: TGTGCCAGCAGCTTAGAGTCAGGGGGCGGTGAAAAACTGTTTTTT. This translates into CASSLESGGGEKLFF.

The genes are TRBV20-1 and TRBJ1-1, with a possible D match to TRBD1 (5 bases). The germline gives CDR1 DFQATT, CDR2 SNEGSKA (reference sequence). The V end was cut by 2 bases, the J end by 2 bases, with 12 bases between. The CDR3 loop spans 14 amino acids. This chain's CDR3 is CSARPGGSNTEAFF. In DNA form, the CDR3 reads TGCAGTGCTAGACCGGGGGGGTCAAACACTGAAGCTTTCTTT.

This chain uses TRBV7-6 with TRBJ2-1, with TRBD2 matching over 8 bases. Germline CDR1 SGHVS, CDR2 FNYEAQ. V lost 7 bases, J lost 6 bases, and 8 bases stayed unmatched. This CDR3 has 14 amino acids. CDR3 loop: CASIQRESSNEQFF. Here the CDR3 DNA reads TGTGCCAGCATTCAGCGGGAGAGTTCCAATGAGCAGTTCTTC.

The rearrangement joins TRBV18 to TRBJ2-5; TRBD2 matches at 7 bases. CDR1 and CDR2 (germline): KGHSH, LQKENI. CDR3 length equals 14 residues. Losses at the gene ends were 2 bases for V and 2 bases for J; bases not matched to a gene: 2. CDR3 DNA: TGTGCCAGCTCACCAGGGCGGGGGCAAGAGACCCAGTACTTC. This translates into CASSPGRGQETQYF. Using reference TRBV18 and TRBJ2-5 for the parts outside the CDR3, the full variable domain is NAGVMQNPRHLVRRRGQEARLRCSPMKGHSHVYWYRQLPEEGLKFMVYLQKENIIDESGMPKERFSAEFPKEGPSILRIQQVVRGDSAAYFCASSPGRGQETQYFGPGTRLLVL.

A few counts support this clonotype. The J gene is TRBJ2-1, the V gene TRBV6-5, with 7 bases matching TRBD1. From germline, CDR1 is MNHEY and CDR2 SVGAGI. The CDR3 has 15 amino acids. Losses at the gene ends were 4 bases for V and 4 bases for J; bases not matched to a gene: 7. CDR3 nucleotide sequence: TGTGCCAGCAGTTCCAGGGGACAGTCATACAATGAGCAGTTCTTC. It specifies CASSSRGQSYNEQFF.

This clonotype was observed a few times. This chain joins TRBV5-1 and TRBJ1-6; no reliable D call. V lost 0 bases and J lost 9, with 4 bases in between. The germline gives CDR1 SGHRS, CDR2 YFSETQ. CDR3 length equals 12 residues. The CDR3: CASSLGGSPLHF. The CDR3 nucleotides are TGCGCCAGCAGCTTGGGCGGTTCACCCCTCCACTTT.

This clonotype was picked up one time. The chain is built from TRBV18 and TRBJ1-2, with D possibly matching TRBD1 (5 bases). The CDR3 is 14 amino acids. The germline V gene encodes CDR1 KGHSH and CDR2 LQKENI. Trimming removed 4 bases from V and 4 bases from J, with 13 bases in between. DNA of the CDR3: TGTGCCAGCTCACTAGCCGGGACTACCTATGGCTACACCTTC. This encodes CASSLAGTTYGYTF.

The chain combines TRBV24-1 with TRBJ2-6; D not resolved. Germline CDR1 is KGHDR and CDR2 is SFDVKD. The CDR3 totals 15 residues. Trimming pared 3 bases from V and 0 bases from J, leaving 5 bases between. The CDR3 sequence is CATSDGNSGANVLTF. The CDR3 coding sequence is TGTGCCACCAGTGATGGTAACTCTGGGGCCAACGTCCTGACTTTC.

The genes are TRBV7-6 and TRBJ2-1; 11 bases align to TRBD2. CDR1 SGHVS and CDR2 FNYEAQ come from the germline V gene. Germline trimming cut 5 bases from V and 5 bases from J; bases unmatched to any gene: 5. The CDR3 sequence is 15 residues long. CDR3 sequence (DNA): TGTGCCAGCAGCCCTAGCGGGGGGCTCGACAATGAGCAGTTCTTC. This translates into CASSPSGGLDNEQFF.

V usage is TRBV7-2 and J usage is TRBJ1-3; D possibly corresponds to TRBD1 (6 bases). This CDR3 region has 16 residues. Germline values: CDR1 SGHTA, CDR2 FQGNSA. Trimming pared 0 bases from V and 0 bases from J, leaving 9 bases between. The CDR3 nucleotides are TGTGCCAGCAGCTTAGCGGGGGCTGGCTCTGGAAACACCATATATTTT. Protein sequence: CASSLAGAGSGNTIYF.

This rearrangement joins TRBV6-5 to TRBJ2-7, with a possible D match to TRBD1 (6 bases). This CDR3 contains 14 residues. Trimming pared 0 bases from V and 6 bases from J, leaving 12 bases between. Germline loops: CDR1 MNHEY, CDR2 SVGAGI. CDR3 sequence: CASSYSRDTSEQYF. Here the CDR3 DNA reads TGTGCCAGCAGTTACTCGAGGGACACTTCCGAGCAGTACTTC.

Only a few counts were recorded for this clonotype. This rearrangement joins TRBV5-6 to TRBJ2-2; D is unresolved. CDR1 and CDR2 (germline): SGHDT, YYEEEE. Trimming took off 3 bases at V and 2 bases at J, with 17 bases between the two ends. This CDR3 is 17 amino acids long. The CDR3 DNA reads as TGTGCCAGCAGCTCGAAGGGAATAGGCGGCAACACCGGGGAGCTGTTTTTT. Translated, it gives CASSSKGIGGNTGELFF.

This clonotype was seen a handful of times. The rearrangement joins TRBV7-3 to TRBJ2-6; D remains unclear. V lost 2 bases and J 12 bases, leaving 8 bases between the germline ends. Germline V CDR1 and CDR2: SGHTA, FQGTGA. The CDR3 has 12 amino acids. The CDR3 coding sequence is TGTGCCAGCAGCTTAGAGTCTGGCGTCCTGACTTTC. Translation: CASSLESGVLTF.

This clonotype was seen a few times. The chain has TRBV20-1 and TRBJ1-5, with no clear D. Deletions cut 6 bases from V and 4 bases from J, with 10 bases between. CDR1 and CDR2 from the germline V gene are DFQATT and SNEGSKA (reference sequence). This CDR3 contains 12 residues. DNA for the CDR3: TGCAGTGCGAAGGGATCTAATCAGCCCCAGCATTTT. Translated: CSAKGSNQPQHF.

The chain carries TRBV7-2 and TRBJ1-5; D is uncertain. This CDR3 has 14 amino acids. The V end was cut by 1 base, the J end by 4 bases, with 8 bases between. The germline gives CDR1 SGHTA, CDR2 FQGNSA. As DNA, the CDR3 is TGTGCCAGCAGCTTAGAGGGCAGGAATCAGCCCCAGCATTTT. It translates to CASSLEGRNQPQHF.

This clonotype was observed a few times. The chain carries TRBV7-2 and TRBJ2-1; 11 nucleotides align to TRBD2. The CDR3 is 17 amino acids. V was pared by 4 bases and J by 0 bases, with 5 bases of the junction left unmatched. From germline, CDR1 is SGHTA and CDR2 FQGNSA. CDR3 nucleotide sequence: TGTGCCAGCAGCTCCGTAGCGGGAGGGCCCTCCTACAATGAGCAGTTCTTC. It translates to CASSSVAGGPSYNEQFF.

The chain recombines TRBV5-5 with TRBJ1-2; the match to TRBD1 covers 8 bases. Germline values: CDR1 SGHKS, CDR2 YYEKEE (reference sequence). This CDR3 region has 14 residues. V lost 2 bases to trimming and J lost 5 bases; unmatched junction nucleotides: 5. CDR3 bases: TGTGCCAGCAGCTTCGAGGACAGGGCTTATGGCTACACCTTC. This translates into CASSFEDRAYGYTF.

This clonotype has more than one count but fewer than ten. The chain links TRBV18 to TRBJ2-1; D is undetermined. The CDR3 sequence is 11 residues long. V was cut by 2 bases and J by 10 bases, with 6 bases left in between. Germline CDR1 reads KGHSH; CDR2 reads LQKENI. The CDR3 protein is CASSPIAEQFF. The CDR3 bases are TGTGCCAGCTCACCAATAGCAGAGCAGTTCTTC.

This CDR3 reads CASSHPFDEQFF. The CDR3 DNA reads TGCGCCAGCAGCCACCCCTTTGATGAGCAGTTCTTC. The genes are TRBV4-1 and TRBJ2-1; D remains unclear. CDR1 and CDR2 from the germline V gene are MGHRA and YSYEKL. The V and J ends lost 3 bases and 8 bases respectively, with 8 bases between them. The CDR3 contains 12 residues.

This chain connects TRBV7-8 to TRBJ1-2; tentative D call: TRBD1 (5 bases). Germline lookup yields CDR1 SGHVS and CDR2 FQNEAQ. The CDR3 length is 13 residues. Trimming pared 4 bases from V and 7 bases from J, leaving 13 bases between. CDR3 DNA sequence: TGTGCCAGCAGCTCCCTGATAGGGGTTGGCTACACCTTC. As protein: CASSSLIGVGYTF.